These T cell receptor beta chains were read from a single sample in a study of ipilimumab plus nivolumab after autologous stem cell transplantation. Sequencing was performed with immunoSEQ multiplex PCR; in TCRdb, only in-frame clones are kept and a portion is missing. The sample records around 20,000 clones, 77% being singletons. Sequenced material: PBMCs, taken in a trial of ipilimumab plus nivolumab as post-transplant consolidation. All receptors derive from a male donor with diffuse large B-cell lymphoma. The CDR3 runs from the conserved cysteine through the conserved F or W. D genes are given only for firm matches. The size entry is marked missing in some rows and otherwise reads once, few, many or a size class.

TRBV7-2	-	TRBJ1-1	-	TGTGCCAGCAGCTTGTATCCGGGTAACACTGAAGCTTTCTTT	CASSLYPGNTEAFF
TRBV25-1	-	TRBJ2-2	-	TGTGCCAGCTCCACCCCGGCAGGGGCTGCGAACACCGGGGAGCTGTTTTTT	CASSTPAGAANTGELFF
TRBV19	-	TRBJ1-1	-	TGTGCCAGTATCGAAGGCGGTGGCACTGAAGCTTTCTTT	CASIEGGGTEAFF
TRBV18	-	TRBJ2-2	TRBD2	TGTGCCAGCTCACCGCTTTTGGCGGGGGACACCGGGGAGCTGTTTTTT	CASSPLLAGDTGELFF
TRBV28	-	TRBJ1-4	-	TGTGCCAGCAGTTCTTCCGGGGTGGGGACTAATGAAAAACTGTTTTTT	CASSSSGVGTNEKLFF
TRBV7-6	-	TRBJ1-6	-	TGTGCCAGCAGCTTAGGGCTTTCGAATTCACCCCTCCACTTT	CASSLGLSNSPLHF
TRBV5-1	-	TRBJ2-6	-	TGCGCCAGCACCTTACCGGGTGAGAGGTTCCTGACTTTC	CASTLPGERFLTF
TRBV5-4	-	TRBJ1-2	TRBD1	TGTGCCAGCAGACCGACAGGGGGTACCTATGGCTACACCTTC	CASRPTGGTYGYTF
TRBV6-6	once	TRBJ1-1	TRBD1	TGTGCCAGCGACTCGGGACAGGGGTTACCTGAAGCTTTCTTT	CASDSGQGLPEAFF
TRBV19	-	TRBJ1-1	-	TGTGCCAGTAGTGAGTCACACACTGAAGCTTTCTTT	CASSESHTEAFF
TRBV11-1	-	TRBJ2-2	-	TGTGCCAGCAGCTTAACGGGGACAATCGTTACCGGGGAGCTGTTTTTT	CASSLTGTIVTGELFF
TRBV11-2	-	TRBJ1-2	TRBD1	TGTGCCAGCAGCGCCCGACAGGGGGGCTACACCTTC	CASSARQGGYTF
TRBV28	once	TRBJ1-2	-	TGTGCCAGCAGTTTTCAAGGTGGACCCTATGGCTACACCTTC	CASSFQGGPYGYTF
TRBV2	few	TRBJ2-7	-	TGTGCCAGCAGTGAAGTTTCAAGTTACGAGCAGTACTTC	CASSEVSSYEQYF
TRBV18	-	TRBJ1-5	-	TGTGCCAGCTCACCTGAACAGACCAGCAATCAGCCCCAGCATTTT	CASSPEQTSNQPQHF
TRBV6-5	few	TRBJ1-1	-	TGTGCCAGCAGAGCCAGGGTAAACACTGAAGCTTTCTTT	CASRARVNTEAFF
TRBV5-1	-	TRBJ2-1	TRBD2	TGCGCCAGCAGCTTGCCTAGCGGGGTGGGGGAGCAGTTCTTC	CASSLPSGVGEQFF
TRBV10-3	few	TRBJ2-3	-	TGTGCCATCAGTGGGGACTCCACAGATACGCAGTATTTT	CAISGDSTDTQYF
TRBV28	-	TRBJ1-1	-	TGTGCCACCCTTTCCAGGCGCCTCCATAACACTGAAGCTTTCTTT	CATLSRRLHNTEAFF
TRBV28	-	TRBJ1-1	-	TGTGCCAGCAGTGCTCCGTTGGGACGCACTGAAGCTTTCTTT	CASSAPLGRTEAFF
TRBV18	-	TRBJ1-1	TRBD1	TGTGCCAGCTCTCCCCGGACAGGCGGGGACACTGAAGCTTTCTTT	CASSPRTGGDTEAFF
TRBV19	once	TRBJ1-4	TRBD1	TGTGCCAGTAGTATCGGGACAGGATTTAATGAAAAACTGTTTTTT	CASSIGTGFNEKLFF
TRBV11-3	-	TRBJ1-1	TRBD1	TGTGCCAGCAGCTCACAGGGGACCACTGAAGCTTTCTTT	CASSSQGTTEAFF
TRBV6-1	-	TRBJ1-1	-	TGTGCCAGCAGTGAAGATGAAGCTTTCTTT	CASSEDEAFF
TRBV7-9	few	TRBJ1-1	TRBD1	TGTGCCAGCAGCTTAGGGGACAGGGAGGTCGCTGAAGCTTTCTTT	CASSLGDREVAEAFF
TRBV7-1	-	TRBJ2-5	-	TGTGCCAGCAGCTTAACACTGACGGGGACCCAGTACTTC	CASSLTLTGTQYF
TRBV9	many	TRBJ2-1	-	TGTGCCAGCAGCGTAGCATCTCCTAACGACAATGAGCAGTTCTTC	CASSVASPNDNEQFF
TRBV4-1	-	TRBJ1-2	-	TGCGCCAGCAGCCAAGATCGGGGGGGGAACTATGGCTACACCTTC	CASSQDRGGNYGYTF
TRBV7-8	-	TRBJ2-2	TRBD1	TGTGCCAGCAGCCTCAGGGGGACAGGGGTGGCCGGGGAGCTGTTTTTT	CASSLRGTGVAGELFF
TRBV30	-	TRBJ1-5	TRBD1	TGTGCCTGGGGACAGGGGGCAAGGCAGCCCCAGCATTTT	CAWGQGARQPQHF
TRBV23-1	-	TRBJ1-5	TRBD1	TGCGCCAGCACCTTACGGGACAGGGGGTTACCCAATCAGCCCCAGCATTTT	CASTLRDRGLPNQPQHF
TRBV7-9	-	TRBJ2-1	TRBD1	TGTGCCAGCAGCTCCCTACAGGGGCCTGAGCAGTTCTTC	CASSSLQGPEQFF
TRBV30	-	TRBJ1-5	-	TGTGCCTGGAGTGTTGGGAGGGATCAGCCCCAGCATTTT	CAWSVGRDQPQHF
TRBV28	-	TRBJ1-2	-	TGTGCCAGCAGTTTATTACTTCAGGAAGGCTACACCTTC	CASSLLLQEGYTF
TRBV4-2	-	TRBJ2-3	TRBD1	TGTGCCAGCAGCCAAGGCCCGGGACAGGGGGCAACAGATACGCAGTATTTT	CASSQGPGQGATDTQYF
TRBV27	-	TRBJ2-3	-	TGTGCCAGCGCGTCCTTGGTTATACAGCTCACAGATACGCAGTATTTT	CASASLVIQLTDTQYF
TRBV9	many	TRBJ2-5	TRBD1	TGTGCCAGCAGCACGGCCTCCGGGACAGGGGTAGCGACCCAGTACTTC	CASSTASGTGVATQYF
TRBV5-1	-	TRBJ2-7	TRBD2	TGCGCCAGCAGCCAAGGACTAGCGGGGGCCTCCTACGAGCAGTACTTC	CASSQGLAGASYEQYF
TRBV4-3	-	TRBJ1-1	-	TGCGCCAGCAGCCAGGAGCCGGCGGACACTGAAGCTTTCTTT	CASSQEPADTEAFF
TRBV12-5	-	TRBJ1-4	TRBD1	TGTGCTAGTGGTCTCCTTGCCCAGTTTATGGGACAGCATAATGAAAAACTGTTTTTT	CASGLLAQFMGQHNEKLFF
TRBV4-1	-	TRBJ2-2	TRBD2	TGCGCCAGCAGCCAAGGAGTAGCGGGGGGGCCGACCAACACCGGGGAGCTGTTTTTT	CASSQGVAGGPTNTGELFF
TRBV7-2	-	TRBJ2-3	-	TGTGCCAGCAGCCAACGTACCGATACGCAGTATTTT	CASSQRTDTQYF
TRBV7-2	-	TRBJ1-2	TRBD1	TGTGCCAGCAGCTCCCCGGGGACAGGGCTGGCTGGCTACACCTTC	CASSSPGTGLAGYTF
TRBV7-2	-	TRBJ2-5	TRBD2	TGTGCCAGCAGCTTAGTGGGGTTTGTTAGCGGGCCACAAGAGACCCAGTACTTC	CASSLVGFVSGPQETQYF
TRBV19	-	TRBJ2-2	TRBD1	TGTGCCAGTAGTATGAGTGGACAGGGCCCCGGGGAGCTGTTTTTT	CASSMSGQGPGELFF
TRBV10-2	once	TRBJ2-1	TRBD2	TGCGCCAGCAGTGTACTAGCGGAAAACAATGAGCAGTTCTTC	CASSVLAENNEQFF
TRBV5-4	-	TRBJ1-2	-	TGTGCCAGCAGCCAGGACGAAGACTATGGCTACACCTTC	CASSQDEDYGYTF
TRBV5-1	few	TRBJ1-3	-	TGCGCCAGCAGCGTGGACGGTGGAAACACCATATATTTT	CASSVDGGNTIYF
TRBV4-3	-	TRBJ2-2	TRBD2	TGCGCCAGCAGCCAAGAGAAGGTCCGGGGACTAGCGGGGGGGAACACCGGGGAGCTGTTTTTT	CASSQEKVRGLAGGNTGELFF
TRBV2	-	TRBJ2-1	-	TGTGCCAGCAGGCTAGCTGGTGCTGAGCAGTTCTTC	CASRLAGAEQFF
TRBV30	-	TRBJ1-1	-	TGTGCCTGGATGACTACCCCCCTTACGAATTGGAACACTGAAGCTTTCTTT	CAWMTTPLTNWNTEAFF
TRBV5-4	-	TRBJ2-3	TRBD1	TGTGCCAGCAGCTCCGCCTCACAGGGGGCGCGCGGCACAGATACGCAGTATTTT	CASSSASQGARGTDTQYF
TRBV5-1	-	TRBJ2-1	TRBD2	TGCGCCAGCAGCTTAAACCCCGGACTAGCGGGGCCCTACAATGAGCAGTTCTTC	CASSLNPGLAGPYNEQFF
TRBV6-1	-	TRBJ1-5	-	TGTGCCAGCCGCTCCGAGGGTGATCAGCCCCAGCATTTT	CASRSEGDQPQHF
TRBV10-3	-	TRBJ1-4	-	TGTGCCATCAGTGAGGGTCAGACAACTAATGAAAAACTGTTTTTT	CAISEGQTTNEKLFF
TRBV5-6	-	TRBJ2-1	-	TGTGCCAGCAGCCCCGAGGGGATCTCCTACAATGAGCAGTTCTTC	CASSPEGISYNEQFF
TRBV30	once	TRBJ2-7	TRBD1	TGTGCCTGGAGTGCCCGAAGGGACAGGGGGCTATTCGAGCAGTACTTC	CAWSARRDRGLFEQYF
TRBV5-6	-	TRBJ2-2	-	TGTGCCAGCAGCTTGGGTCGCCGGCTTGGCGGGGAGCTGTTTTTT	CASSLGRRLGGELFF
TRBV4-1	-	TRBJ2-3	-	TGCGCCAGCAGCCAAGACTGGGGTTCGGATACGCAGTATTTT	CASSQDWGSDTQYF
TRBV19	few	TRBJ2-7	-	TGTGCCAGCCCCTGCCGTTACGAGCAGTACTTC	CASPCRYEQYF